These 4 T cell receptor beta chains were all obtained from the same sample, sequenced in a study of T cell repertoires in cytomegalovirus infection. TCRdb processed the reads anew with MiXCR; each CDR3 protein has one entry. The data contain 310,000 or so distinct CDR3 sequences, around 25% of them singletons. No antigen has been assigned to these receptors. The sequencing used cultured PBMCs, collected from culture after CMV antigen stimulation. These receptor sequences come from a human donor in good health (CMV status not recorded). Some clones in this sample may be carry-over from other donors' samples.

The chain joins TRBV20-1 to TRBJ1-6; 10 bases agree with TRBD1. This CDR3 is built from 14 residues. V was pared by 1 base and J by 8 bases, with 2 bases of the junction left unmatched. The germline CDR1 and CDR2 sequences are DFQATT and SNEGSKA (reference sequence). CDR3 loop: CSARVGTGDSPLHF. The DNA of the CDR3 is TGCAGTGCTAGAGTCGGGACAGGGGATTCACCCCTCCACTTT.

Many counts were recorded for this clonotype. This chain joins TRBV7-8 and TRBJ2-1; possibly TRBD2 for D (6 bases). In germline, CDR1 is SGHVS, CDR2 FQNEAQ. Trimming left V 3 bases short and J 7 bases short, with 7 bases between. The CDR3 spans 12 residues. The CDR3 sequence: CASSFRGNEQFF. CDR3 in DNA: TGTGCCAGCAGCTTTCGGGGGAATGAGCAGTTCTTC. Full variable domain (remainder filled in from reference TRBV7-8 and TRBJ2-1): GAGVSQSPRYKVAKRGQDVALRCDPISGHVSLFWYQQALGQGPEFLTYFQNEAQLDKSGLPSDRFFAERPEGSVSTLKIQRTQQEDSAVYLCASSFRGNEQFFGPGTRLTVL.

The chain joins TRBV27 to TRBJ1-4; the D is unclear. The ends were cut back, 3 bases at V and 3 bases at J, with 14 bases in the middle. CDR1 and CDR2 from the germline V gene are MNHEY and SMNVEV (reference sequence). The CDR3 runs 16 residues. For the CDR3, the DNA is TGTGCCAGCAGTTTGGCGGGCTACGGGGCTAATGAAAAACTGTTTTTT. Protein product: CASSLAGYGANEKLFF. The full variable domain, its missing parts supplied by reference TRBV27 and TRBJ1-4, is EAQVTQNPRYLITVTGKKLTVTCSQNMNHEYMSWYRQDPGLGLRQIYYSMNVEVTDKGDVPEGYKVSRKEKRNFPLILESPSPNQTSLYFCASSLAGYGANEKLFFGSGTQLSVL.

V is TRBV4-3 and J is TRBJ2-2; 7 nucleotides align to TRBD1. CDR1 and CDR2 from the germline V gene are LGHNA and YSLEER. V dropped 2 bases and J dropped 4; count of bases not matched to a gene: 4. The CDR3 covers 15 residues. DNA of the CDR3: TGCGCCAGCAGCCAACCGGGACAGAGCACCGGGGAGCTGTTTTTT. Translating it yields CASSQPGQSTGELFF.